The rows below give T cell receptor beta chains drawn from one sample of a study of blood T cells in healthy people across ages. TCRdb analysed the 5' RACE reads with MiXCR anew, one entry per CDR3 protein. The top ten clones hold 4% of a sample with roughly 1.5 million distinct CDR3 sequences, around 40% of them seen once. Sequencing was performed on blood. The origin of the receptors is a woman between 18 and 30 years old in good health. CDR3s include the opening cysteine and the closing phenylalanine or tryptophan. Some rows mark clone size as missing; the rest say once, few, many or name a class of expanded clone.

length: 15; V: TRBV5-5; size: many; CDR3: CASSLRTGTNYGYTF
length: 13; V: TRBV7-3; size: few; CDR3: CASSPTGQNGYTF
length: 12; V: TRBV6-2/TRBV6-3; size: .; CDR3: CASSPTSLEQFF
length: 13; V: TRBV7-9; size: .; CDR3: CSPGGEPGKTQYF
length: 20; V: TRBV3-1; size: many; CDR3: CASSQEVHSGISRSGEKLFF
length: 14; V: TRBV20-1; size: few; CDR3: CSARDYRGTDTQYF
length: 15; V: TRBV24-1; size: .; CDR3: CATSDSGGSYNEQYF
length: 13; V: TRBV6-2/TRBV6-3; size: .; CDR3: CASSYEGVGGYTF
length: 14; V: TRBV7-9; size: .; CDR3: CASSNDRRNTEAFF
length: 16; V: TRBV10-3; size: .; CDR3: CAISRGEREMNNEQYF
length: 16; V: TRBV11-1; size: .; CDR3: CASSLEAGVPYNEQFF
length: 16; V: TRBV11-2; size: .; CDR3: CASSILWGRSSYEQYF
length: 15; V: TRBV2; size: .; CDR3: CASSNRVPPQETQYF
length: 12; V: TRBV4-3; size: .; CDR3: CASSQTPGIQYF
length: 15; V: TRBV5-1; size: few; CDR3: CASLRGVANTGELFF
length: 19; V: TRBV29-1; size: .; CDR3: CSVEDPPFTYRGRHLSEFF
length: 11; V: TRBV9; size: .; CDR3: CASKSYYGYTF
length: 15; V: TRBV28; size: .; CDR3: CASSPTLGPHGEQFF
length: 17; V: TRBV12-3/TRBV12-4; size: .; CDR3: CASSSGTGVRSYNEQFF
length: 13; V: TRBV27; size: few; CDR3: CATSGLAKNIQYF
length: 12; V: TRBV7-2; size: .; CDR3: CASSPDRFEQYF
length: 14; V: TRBV27; size: .; CDR3: CASSRDFRTDTQYF
length: 15; V: TRBV13; size: once; CDR3: CASSSGGAGYNEQYF
length: 14; V: TRBV7-9; size: few; CDR3: CASSPDIQNEKLFF
length: 17; V: TRBV6-6; size: once; CDR3: CASSYSRGQARGDTQYF
length: 15; V: TRBV7-6; size: few; CDR3: CASSVGGVLANEQFF
length: 14; V: TRBV20-1; size: few; CDR3: CSAIRSTDPYGYTF
length: 13; V: TRBV6-6; size: .; CDR3: CASSYKQGPEAFF
length: 16; V: TRBV9; size: few; CDR3: CASSVRPDRDNSPLHF
length: 12; V: TRBV12-3/TRBV12-4; size: few; CDR3: CASRSLAREQFF
length: 17; V: TRBV6-2/TRBV6-3; size: once; CDR3: CASSSGQVPFSDNEQYF
length: 16; V: TRBV5-5; size: .; CDR3: CASSLDVGTRNSPLHF
length: 16; V: TRBV6-1; size: .; CDR3: CASRREAGGSQETQYF